The 23 T cell receptor beta chains below come from one sample, sequenced in a study of blood T cell repertoires in COVID-19. The protocol was immunoSEQ multiplex PCR, while the TCRdb copy is restricted to in-frame clones and leaves out a portion. The sample holds 150,000 or so clones, 75% to 80% seen once. The sample comprised peripheral blood. The source of these receptors is a woman in her forties or fifties with active or convalescent COVID-19.

The rearrangement uses TRBV6-2 or TRBV6-3 and TRBJ2-7, with 7 positions matching TRBD1. There are 17 residues in the CDR3. Germline V gives CDR1 MNHEY, CDR2 SVGEGT. Trimming at V came to 3 bases and at J to 1 base, leaving 12 bases not matched to a gene. For the CDR3, the DNA is TGTGCCAGCAGTTATAAAAGAGGGGGCGTGAATTCCTACGAGCAGTACTTC. It codes for CASSYKRGGVNSYEQYF.

This sequence joins TRBV6-5 and TRBJ2-7; 8 positions agree with TRBD1. The CDR3 length is 15 residues. Looked up from germline, CDR1 is MNHEY and CDR2 is SVGAGI. V dropped 6 bases and J dropped 3; count of bases not matched to a gene: 10. In nucleotides, the CDR3 is TGTGCCAGCAGGCCGGGACAGGCGGCCCTCTACGAGCAGTACTTC. Residues: CASRPGQAALYEQYF.

This rearrangement joins TRBV5-6 to TRBJ1-6; 7 bases match TRBD1. The CDR3 is 13 amino acids. With 4 bases clipped from V and 8 bases from J, the junction kept 3 bases outside the gene matches. Germline V CDR1 and CDR2: SGHDT, YYEEEE. The CDR3 loop reads CASSPTGDSPLHF. The CDR3 bases are TGTGCCAGCAGCCCCACAGGGGATTCACCCCTCCACTTT.

This chain links TRBV20-1 with TRBJ1-2, with D maybe TRBD1 (5 bases). The CDR3 totals 15 residues. Trimming left V 3 bases short and J 4 bases short, with 18 bases between. Germline CDR1 reads DFQATT; CDR2 reads SNEGSKA (reference sequence). CDR3 sequence (DNA): TGCAGTGCTAGTACCCAGGGAGGTGCGGGCTATGGCTACACCTTC. It yields the protein CSASTQGGAGYGYTF.

The chain joins TRBV6-6 to TRBJ2-1; 8 bases line up with TRBD2. The CDR3 sequence is 15 residues long. Germline V CDR1 and CDR2: MNHNY, SVGAGI (reference sequence). Trimming took 6 bases from V and 2 from J; bases not matched to a gene: 6. The CDR3 reads CASRSAGVAYNEQFF. The CDR3 nucleotides are TGTGCCAGCAGATCAGCGGGGGTCGCCTACAATGAGCAGTTCTTC.

The chain employs TRBV15 and TRBJ2-2; 7 bases agree with TRBD2. V was clipped by 2 bases and J by 2 bases; unmatched bases: 5. The length of the CDR3 is 16 residues. Germline CDR1 reads LNHNV; CDR2 reads YYDKDF (reference sequence). CDR3 loop: CATSRHLAENTGELFF. The CDR3 DNA is TGTGCCACCAGCAGACATCTAGCGGAAAACACCGGGGAGCTGTTTTTT.

The chain employs TRBV27 and TRBJ2-7; TRBD1 agrees at 11 bases. This CDR3 has 17 residues. V was pared by 6 bases and J by 1 base, with 11 bases of the junction left unmatched. The germline gives CDR1 MNHEY, CDR2 SMNVEV (reference sequence). CDR3 DNA sequence: TGTGCCAGCAGCCTAAAAGGGACAGGGGGGCAATCCTACGAGCAGTACTTC. The encoded protein is CASSLKGTGGQSYEQYF.

The chain has TRBV3-1 (or the pseudogene TRBV3-2) and TRBJ2-1, with 11 positions matching TRBD1. Looked up from germline, CDR1 is LGHDT and CDR2 is YNNKEL (reference sequence). The J segment lost 3 bases and the V segment lost 6 bases, leaving 4 bases of the junction unmatched. This CDR3 is built from 15 residues. The CDR3 is CASRWTGGYYNEQFF. CDR3 nucleotides: TGTGCCAGCAGATGGACAGGGGGCTACTACAATGAGCAGTTCTTC.

V usage is TRBV4-1 and J usage is TRBJ1-1; possible D gene TRBD1, 6 bases. The V end was cut by 0 bases, the J end by 10 bases, with 12 bases between. Germline V gene data show CDR1 as MGHRA and CDR2 as YSYEKL. This CDR3 region has 13 residues. The CDR3 loop is CASSQDQDSRAFF. The CDR3 nucleotides are TGCGCCAGCAGCCAAGATCAGGACAGCAGAGCTTTCTTT.

The chain has TRBV12-5 and TRBJ1-1; no reliable D call. Germline V gives CDR1 LGHNT, CDR2 FRNRAP. Trimming cost V 7 bases and J 6 bases, with 12 bases left between them. The CDR3 runs to 12 residues. The CDR3 here is CASVDPGSEAFF. The CDR3 nucleotides are TGTGCTAGTGTGGACCCGGGGTCTGAAGCTTTCTTT.

V is TRBV6-5 and J is TRBJ2-5; a weak D match, TRBD1 (5 bases). Germline V gene sequence: CDR1 MNHEY, CDR2 SVGAGI. The CDR3 is 15 residues long. The V and J ends lost 6 bases and 5 bases respectively, with 19 bases between them. DNA for the CDR3: TGTGCCAGCAGCCCCTTCACAGGCCTGAGGGAGACCCAGTACTTC. Its protein product is CASSPFTGLRETQYF.

The CDR3 is CASKAGTVTYTF. The CDR3 DNA sequence: TGTGCCAGCAAGGCCGGGACAGTAACCTACACCTTC. The J gene is TRBJ1-2, the V gene TRBV6-6, with 7 bases aligning to TRBD1. From germline, CDR1 is MNHNY and CDR2 SVGAGI (reference sequence). After removal of 7 bases from V and 10 bases from J, the junction contained 9 bases not matched to a gene. The CDR3 contains 12 residues.

The chain links TRBV4-2 to TRBJ2-5; TRBD2 matches at 7 bases. Trimming removed 6 bases from V and 3 bases from J; junction bases left unmatched: 13. Germline V CDR1 and CDR2: LGHNA, YNFKEQ. This CDR3 is built from 16 residues. The CDR3 DNA sequence: TGTGCCAGCAGTCTACTGGTTGGGGGGGTAGAAGAGACCCAGTACTTC. Translating it yields CASSLLVGGVEETQYF.

The chain links TRBV7-6 to TRBJ2-5; D is uncertain. This CDR3 is built from 16 residues. The germline gives CDR1 SGHVS, CDR2 FNYEAQ. V was trimmed by 0 bases and J by 1 base, leaving 12 bases between them. The CDR3 DNA reads as TGTGCCAGCAGCTTAGCGGCGCTAACTACCCAAGAGACCCAGTACTTC. It specifies CASSLAALTTQETQYF.

The genes are TRBV13 and TRBJ2-3; 10 nucleotides match TRBD1. The CDR3 has 15 residues. The V segment lost 5 bases and the J segment 5 bases; nucleotides outside the gene matches: 7. Germline CDR1 reads PRHDT; CDR2 reads FYEKMQ (reference sequence). The CDR3 reads CASSPDRGPRDTQYF. CDR3 nucleotide sequence: TGTGCCAGCAGCCCCGACAGGGGGCCTAGAGATACGCAGTATTTT.

The chain combines TRBV19 with TRBJ2-5, with TRBD1 matching over 8 bases. The junction had 10 bases not matched to a gene; V was cut back by 8 bases and J by 5 bases. This CDR3 comprises 14 residues. Germline assignment: CDR1 LNHDA and CDR2 SQIVND (reference sequence). The CDR3 sequence is CASAETGAGETQYF. The CDR3 DNA sequence: TGTGCCAGTGCTGAGACAGGGGCGGGGGAGACCCAGTACTTC.

V gene TRBV7-3 combines with J gene TRBJ2-5, with 10 bases matching TRBD2. CDR1 is SGHTA, CDR2 FQGTGA, per germline. V lost 1 base and J lost 4; bases outside the gene matches: 6. The CDR3 has 16 amino acids. CDR3 sequence: CASSLNPVAGGETQYF. As DNA, the CDR3 is TGTGCCAGCAGCTTAAACCCGGTAGCGGGGGGAGAGACCCAGTACTTC.

The rearrangement links TRBV12-3 or TRBV12-4 to TRBJ1-1; possible D gene TRBD1, 6 bases. CDR3 size: 12 residues. V dropped 5 bases and J dropped 3 bases, with 7 bases sitting between them. The CDR3 DNA is TGTGCCAGCAGTCCAGGGGACACTGAAGCTTTCTTT. It codes for CASSPGDTEAFF.

The rearrangement joins TRBV11-3 to TRBJ2-2; 7 bases are a match to TRBD1. Germline trimming cut 5 bases from V and 5 bases from J; bases unmatched to any gene: 8. The CDR3 spans 15 residues. Per the germline V gene, CDR1 is SGHNT and CDR2 is YENEEA. In DNA form, the CDR3 reads TGTGCCAGCAGCCCCCCGACAGGGAAAACCGGGGAGCTGTTTTTT. Translation gives CASSPPTGKTGELFF.

This clone was seen only a few times. V gene TRBV6-6 combines with J gene TRBJ1-5, with 7 bases lining up with TRBD1. J gave up 1 base and V 6 bases, and 6 bases lay outside the gene matches. The CDR3 runs to 15 residues. Per the germline V gene, CDR1 is MNHNY and CDR2 is SVGAGI (reference sequence). The CDR3 DNA is TGTGCCAGCAGCCCTCTCAGGGGGAGCAATCAGCCCCAGCATTTT. The encoded protein is CASSPLRGSNQPQHF.

V gene TRBV3-1 (or the pseudogene TRBV3-2) combines with J gene TRBJ1-3; D unresolved. The CDR3 is 15 amino acids. Germline values: CDR1 LGHDT, CDR2 YNNKEL (reference sequence). V gave up 2 bases and J gave up 3 bases, with 11 bases separating them. For the CDR3, the DNA is TGTGCCAGCAGCCAATATGGAGGGAATGGAAACACCATATATTTT. As protein: CASSQYGGNGNTIYF.

This clone occurred once. The chain employs TRBV19 and TRBJ2-2, with a possible D match to TRBD1 (6 bases). Between the trimmed V and J ends, which lost 5 bases and 6 bases, there was a span of 13 bases. The CDR3 length is 14 residues. The germline V gene has CDR1 LNHDA and CDR2 SQIVND (reference sequence). CDR3 amino acids: CASSPRTDPGELFF. The CDR3 DNA follows: TGTGCCAGTAGTCCGCGGACAGACCCCGGGGAGCTGTTTTTT.

This clone was seen a few times. The CDR3 coding sequence is TGTGCCAGCAGTGAGGGGTCGGGGGTGGATGGCTACACCTTC. Translated: CASSEGSGVDGYTF. The genes are TRBV25-1 and TRBJ1-2; weak D call: TRBD1 (5 bases). Germline CDR1 and CDR2: MGHDK and SYGVNS. The CDR3 has 14 amino acids. The V and J ends lost 3 bases and 6 bases respectively, with 14 bases between them.